This T cell receptor beta chain was profiled in a study of T cell repertoires in cytomegalovirus infection. The sample holds many counts of this clonotype. TCRdb ran MiXCR on the reads and lists one entry per CDR3 protein. The sample has 200,000 to 300,000 distinct CDR3 sequences, 9.1% seen once. The material sequenced was PBMCs. The clonotype originates from a human donor in good health (CMV status not recorded). Some clones in this sample may be carry-over from other donors' samples.

The CDR3 bases are TGTGCCAGCAGCGACCTAAAGGGAAACTATGGCTACACCTTC. It specifies CASSDLKGNYGYTF. The J gene is TRBJ1-2, the V gene TRBV7-2, with unresolved D. V lost 5 bases, J lost 2 bases, and 12 bases lay in between. The CDR3 runs to 14 residues. Germline V lookup: CDR1 SGHTA, CDR2 FQGNSA.